These T cell receptor beta chains were read from a single sample in a study of response to subunit inactivated influenza vaccine. TCRdb re-analysed the RT-PCR reads in MiXCR, keeping a single row per CDR3 protein. The data contain 500,000 to 600,000 distinct CDR3 sequences, 7.6% of them singletons. This sample comprised PBMCs from blood, obtained about 24 months after vaccination. All receptors come from a man aged 50-75 years who received an inactivated influenza vaccine. CDR3s include the opening cysteine and the closing phenylalanine or tryptophan. Each record gives: V gene, J gene, CDR3 protein.

>TRBV13|TRBJ2-3
CASSGQRGGDTQYF
>TRBV5-1|TRBJ2-3
CASSLQSGERSDTQYF
>TRBV3-1|TRBJ1-1
CASSVMGDTEAFF
>TRBV10-3|TRBJ1-2
CATTPGSGKFYGYTF
>TRBV9|TRBJ1-1
CASSARETANTEAFF
>TRBV7-2|TRBJ2-3
CTSSLGGTDTQYF
>TRBV7-2|TRBJ2-2
CASSWVTSGSGGELFF
>TRBV29-1|TRBJ2-2
CSVLAGRGGELFF
>TRBV27|TRBJ2-2
CASANTGELFF
>TRBV4-3|TRBJ2-1
CASSTGTSGSSSSYNEQFF
>TRBV4-3|TRBJ2-4
CASSQVQGVAKNIQYF
>TRBV4-2|TRBJ2-3
CASSLELGSTDTQYF
>TRBV14|TRBJ2-3
CASSPSGHTDTQYF
>TRBV6-6|TRBJ2-1
CASSLLRTGEFF
>TRBV10-3|TRBJ1-2
CAISDRANYGYTF
>TRBV7-3|TRBJ2-5
CASSLMGVGTQYF
>TRBV10-3|TRBJ2-7
CAISGLESSYEQYF
>TRBV27|TRBJ2-7
CASSLGGLGEQYF
>TRBV6-1|TRBJ2-7
CASSPRQGLSYEQYF
>TRBV19|TRBJ2-2
CASSGQGAAGELFF
>TRBV6-5|TRBJ1-2
CASSYSGRSNYGYTF
>TRBV18|TRBJ1-1
CASSLRVGETEAFF
>TRBV5-8|TRBJ2-7
CASSWRQGAGVRYF
>TRBV7-8|TRBJ2-5
CASSPLTSGNQETQYF
>TRBV6-5|TRBJ2-7
CASSYSTYAPYEQYF
>TRBV6-2/TRBV6-3|TRBJ1-2
CASSYSGGPNYGYTF
>TRBV7-8|TRBJ1-1
CASSKQGWPEAFF
>TRBV29-1|TRBJ1-1
CSVGTGARTEAFF
>TRBV5-1|TRBJ2-3
CASSWATGTQYF
>TRBV20-1|TRBJ2-7
CSALSIGISYEQYF
>TRBV7-9|TRBJ2-1
CASGKLAGAYNEQFF
>TRBV7-2|TRBJ2-5
CASSLLAGSAGRTQYF
>TRBV20-1|TRBJ2-1
CSARGPGTSGVNEQFF
>TRBV11-2|TRBJ1-1
CASSSFGGTEAFF
>TRBV4-2|TRBJ1-1
CASSHIIRDSEAFF
>TRBV7-8|TRBJ2-2
CASSWTGGFTGELFF
>TRBV4-2|TRBJ2-7
CASSQEKGSYEQYF
>TRBV7-8|TRBJ2-3
CASGQPPSTDTQYF
>TRBV11-2|TRBJ2-3
CASSYIFGGAGTDTQYF
>TRBV5-1|TRBJ2-7
CASSMAGSNEQYF
>TRBV5-5|TRBJ2-3
CASSRQGTVADTQYF
>TRBV7-2|TRBJ2-7
CASSLVLQGLDQYF
>TRBV11-2|TRBJ1-1
CASSLDLFRHGQGEGTEAFF
>TRBV5-6|TRBJ2-3
CASSFSSGGGRAKDTQYF
>TRBV20-1|TRBJ2-1
CSARGTSGRESGNEQFF
>TRBV4-3|TRBJ2-1
CASSQSPGLGGRNEQFF
>TRBV12-3/TRBV12-4|TRBJ2-3
CASSFIGATTDTQYF